These 7 T cell receptor beta chains share one sample of origin, sequenced in a study of control samples from healthy donors and cancer patients. The table came from immunoSEQ multiplex PCR; TCRdb's copy has only in-frame clones and leaves some out. The sample lists over 100,000 clones; around nine tenths were seen once. The sample was blood. These receptors originate from a man aged 40-50 years in good health.

This sequence joins TRBV11-2 and TRBJ2-7; 7 positions match TRBD2. J was trimmed by 6 bases and V by 1 base; bases with no gene match: 3. The CDR3 has 13 residues. From germline, CDR1 is SGHAT and CDR2 FQNNGV. The CDR3 sequence: CASSLVRGSEQYF. The CDR3, as DNA: TGTGCCAGCAGCTTAGTGCGGGGGAGCGAGCAGTACTTC.

The chain has TRBV15 and TRBJ2-7; no clear D. CDR1 LNHNV and CDR2 YYDKDF come from the germline V gene (reference sequence). The CDR3 consists of 13 residues. V dropped 0 bases and J dropped 3 bases, with 6 bases sitting between them. The CDR3 DNA reads as TGTGCCACCAGCAGAGATGTTCTCTACGAGCAGTACTTC. The encoded protein is CATSRDVLYEQYF.

The gene calls are TRBV14 and TRBJ2-1; 12 bases line up with TRBD2. This CDR3 contains 18 residues. CDR1 and CDR2 (germline): SGHDN, FVKESK. After removal of 1 base from V and 7 bases from J, the junction contained 11 bases not matched to a gene. In DNA form, the CDR3 reads TGTGCCAGCAGCCAAGCTCGGAGACTAGCGGGGGCGAGAAATGAGCAGTTCTTC. It yields the protein CASSQARRLAGARNEQFF.

The V and J genes are TRBV9 and TRBJ1-5; tentatively, D is TRBD1 (6 bases). Germline V gene lookup returns CDR1 SGDLS and CDR2 YYNGEE. The CDR3 length is 14 residues. The germline V and J ends were trimmed by 0 bases and 4 bases, with 8 bases remaining between them. CDR3 sequence reads: CASSVGGLNQPQHF. In nucleotides, the CDR3 is TGTGCCAGCAGCGTAGGGGGGCTGAATCAGCCCCAGCATTTT.

The chain joins TRBV5-1 to TRBJ1-6; the match to TRBD1 covers 9 bases. V lost 0 bases, J lost 7 bases, and 2 bases stayed unmatched. The germline gives CDR1 SGHRS, CDR2 YFSETQ. The CDR3 runs 15 residues. CDR3 protein: CASSLGTGVNSPLHF. The CDR3 DNA reads as TGCGCCAGCAGCTTGGGGACAGGGGTAAATTCACCCCTCCACTTT.

The chain couples TRBV19 to TRBJ2-7, with 9 bases that match TRBD1. This CDR3 has 15 residues. The ends lost 5 bases at V and 4 bases at J; junction bases unmatched: 9. The germline V gene encodes CDR1 LNHDA and CDR2 SQIVND (reference sequence). The CDR3 DNA is TGTGCCAGTAGTGATCCGGGACAGGGTTTGTACGAGCAGTACTTC. This encodes CASSDPGQGLYEQYF.

The chain has TRBV6-5 and TRBJ2-4; a possible D gene is TRBD1 (5 bases). The ends were cut back, 2 bases at V and 3 bases at J, with 5 bases in the middle. CDR1 and CDR2 (germline): MNHEY, SVGAGI. The CDR3 is 13 amino acids. CDR3 sequence (DNA): TGTGCCAGCAGTTACGACAGCAAAAACATTCAGTACTTC. It translates to CASSYDSKNIQYF.